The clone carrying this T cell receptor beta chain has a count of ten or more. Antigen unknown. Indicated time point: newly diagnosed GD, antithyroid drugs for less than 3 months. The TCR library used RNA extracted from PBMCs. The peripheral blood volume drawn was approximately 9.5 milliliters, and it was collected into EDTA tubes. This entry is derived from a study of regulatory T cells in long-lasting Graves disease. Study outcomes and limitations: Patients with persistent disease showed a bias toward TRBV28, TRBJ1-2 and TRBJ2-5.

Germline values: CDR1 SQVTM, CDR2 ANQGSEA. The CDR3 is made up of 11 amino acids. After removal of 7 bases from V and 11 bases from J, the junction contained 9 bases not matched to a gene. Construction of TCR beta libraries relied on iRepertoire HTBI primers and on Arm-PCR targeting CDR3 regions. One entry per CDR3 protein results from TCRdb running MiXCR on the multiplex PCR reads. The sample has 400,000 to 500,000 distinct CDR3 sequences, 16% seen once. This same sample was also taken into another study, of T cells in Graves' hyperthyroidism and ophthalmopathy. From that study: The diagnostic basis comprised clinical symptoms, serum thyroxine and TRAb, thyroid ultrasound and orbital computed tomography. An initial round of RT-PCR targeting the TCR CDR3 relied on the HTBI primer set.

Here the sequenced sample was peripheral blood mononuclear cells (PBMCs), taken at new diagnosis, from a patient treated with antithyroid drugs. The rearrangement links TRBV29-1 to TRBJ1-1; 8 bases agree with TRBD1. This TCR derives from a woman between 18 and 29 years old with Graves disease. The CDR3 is CSGQGQGEAFF. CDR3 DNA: TGCAGCGGACAAGGACAGGGAGAGGCTTTCTTT.